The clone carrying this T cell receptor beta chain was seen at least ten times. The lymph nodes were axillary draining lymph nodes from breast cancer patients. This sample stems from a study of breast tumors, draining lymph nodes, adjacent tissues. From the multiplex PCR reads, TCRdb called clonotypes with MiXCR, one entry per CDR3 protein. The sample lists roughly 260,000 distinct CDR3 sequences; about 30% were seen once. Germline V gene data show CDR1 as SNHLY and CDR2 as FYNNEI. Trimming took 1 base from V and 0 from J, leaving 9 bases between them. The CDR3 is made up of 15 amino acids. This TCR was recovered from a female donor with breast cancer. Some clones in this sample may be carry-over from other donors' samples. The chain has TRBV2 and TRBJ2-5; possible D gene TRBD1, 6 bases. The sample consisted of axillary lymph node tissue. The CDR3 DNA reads TGTGCCAGCAGTGAAGAGGCAGGGGACCAAGAGACCCAGTACTTC. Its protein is CASSEEAGDQETQYF.